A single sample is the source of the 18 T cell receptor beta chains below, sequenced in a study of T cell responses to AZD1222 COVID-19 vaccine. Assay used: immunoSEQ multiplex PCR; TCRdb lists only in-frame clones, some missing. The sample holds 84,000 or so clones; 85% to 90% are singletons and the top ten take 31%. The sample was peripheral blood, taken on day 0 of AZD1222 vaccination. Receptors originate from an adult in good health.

As DNA, the CDR3 is TGTGCCAGCAGTTGGCGGGGCGAGCAGTACTTC. Translation: CASSWRGEQYF. This chain uses TRBV28 with TRBJ2-7; a weak D match, TRBD2 (6 bases). Germline V lookup: CDR1 MDHEN, CDR2 SYDVKM. The CDR3 runs 11 residues. V lost 4 bases and J 6 bases, leaving 7 bases between the germline ends.

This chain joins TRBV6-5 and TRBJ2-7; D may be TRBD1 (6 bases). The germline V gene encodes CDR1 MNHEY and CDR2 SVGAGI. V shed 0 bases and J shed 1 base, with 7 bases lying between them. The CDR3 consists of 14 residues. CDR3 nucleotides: TGTGCCAGCAGTTACTCCAGGGGATCCTACGAGCAGTACTTC. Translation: CASSYSRGSYEQYF.

The CDR3 region is CASSRFNRGVQFF. In DNA, the CDR3 is TGTGCCAGCAGCCGCTTCAACAGGGGCGTGCAGTTCTTC. The chain carries TRBV6-5 and TRBJ2-1; 7 bases are a match to TRBD1. Germline CDR1 reads MNHEY; CDR2 reads SVGAGI. V shed 6 bases, J shed 12 bases, and the junction held 11 bases outside the gene matches. The CDR3 is 13 residues long.

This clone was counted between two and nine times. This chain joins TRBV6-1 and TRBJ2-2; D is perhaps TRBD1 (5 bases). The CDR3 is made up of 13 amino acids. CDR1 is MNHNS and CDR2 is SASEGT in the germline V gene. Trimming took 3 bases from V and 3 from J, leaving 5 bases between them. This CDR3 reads CASSDRDTGELFF. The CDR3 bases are TGTGCCAGCAGTGACAGGGACACCGGGGAGCTGTTTTTT.

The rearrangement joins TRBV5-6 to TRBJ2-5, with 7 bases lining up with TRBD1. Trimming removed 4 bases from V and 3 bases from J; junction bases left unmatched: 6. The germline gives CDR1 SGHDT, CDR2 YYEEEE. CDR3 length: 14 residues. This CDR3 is CASSRPGQKETQYF. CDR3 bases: TGTGCCAGCAGCCGACCGGGACAGAAAGAGACCCAGTACTTC.

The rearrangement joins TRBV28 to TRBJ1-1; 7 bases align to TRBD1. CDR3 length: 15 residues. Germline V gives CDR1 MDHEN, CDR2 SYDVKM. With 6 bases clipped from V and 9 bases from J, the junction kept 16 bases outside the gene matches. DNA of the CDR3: TGTGCCAGCAGCTCCCCATCCTTTGGACAGGCGAAAGCTTTCTTT. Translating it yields CASSSPSFGQAKAFF.

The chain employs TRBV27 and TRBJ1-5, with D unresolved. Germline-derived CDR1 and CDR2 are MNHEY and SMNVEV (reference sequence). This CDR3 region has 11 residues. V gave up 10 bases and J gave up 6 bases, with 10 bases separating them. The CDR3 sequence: CANLGPQPQHF. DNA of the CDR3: TGTGCCAACCTCGGCCCTCAGCCCCAGCATTTT.

CDR3 sequence (DNA): TGTGCCAGCAGCCCATTATATAGGGGACTAGCGGGAGGGCCGGGCGAGCAGTACTTC. Its protein is CASSPLYRGLAGGPGEQYF. The gene calls are TRBV5-6 and TRBJ2-7, with 16 bases lining up with TRBD2. Unmatched junction bases numbered 16, after V lost 4 bases and J lost 6 bases. CDR3 size: 19 residues. The germline V gene encodes CDR1 SGHDT and CDR2 YYEEEE.

The CDR3, as DNA: TGTGCCAGCAGTTACTCTGGGGGGGGCATGAACACTGAAGCTTTCTTT. Its protein product is CASSYSGGGMNTEAFF. The chain employs TRBV6-5 and TRBJ1-1; D may be TRBD1 (6 bases). This CDR3 has 16 residues. Trimming left V 0 bases short and J 0 bases short, with 11 bases between. Germline values: CDR1 MNHEY, CDR2 SVGAGI.

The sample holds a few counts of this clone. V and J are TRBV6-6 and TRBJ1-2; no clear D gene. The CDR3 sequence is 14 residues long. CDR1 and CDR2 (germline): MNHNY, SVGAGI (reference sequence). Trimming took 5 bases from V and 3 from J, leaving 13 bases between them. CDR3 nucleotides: TGTGCCAGCAGTAATTCCGGAGGTGACTATGGCTACACCTTC. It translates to CASSNSGGDYGYTF.

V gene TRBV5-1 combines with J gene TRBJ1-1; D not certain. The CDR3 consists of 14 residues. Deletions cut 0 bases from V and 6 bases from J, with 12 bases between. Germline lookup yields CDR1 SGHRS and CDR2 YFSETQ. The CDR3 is CASSLGVSTPEAFF. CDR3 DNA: TGCGCCAGCAGCTTGGGGGTCTCTACTCCTGAAGCTTTCTTT.

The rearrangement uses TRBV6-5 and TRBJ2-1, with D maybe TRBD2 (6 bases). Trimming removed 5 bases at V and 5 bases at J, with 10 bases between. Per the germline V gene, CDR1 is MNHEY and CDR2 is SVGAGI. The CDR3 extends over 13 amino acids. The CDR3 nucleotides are TGTGCCAGCAGTAAGGGACTGAACAATGAGCAGTTCTTC. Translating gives CASSKGLNNEQFF.

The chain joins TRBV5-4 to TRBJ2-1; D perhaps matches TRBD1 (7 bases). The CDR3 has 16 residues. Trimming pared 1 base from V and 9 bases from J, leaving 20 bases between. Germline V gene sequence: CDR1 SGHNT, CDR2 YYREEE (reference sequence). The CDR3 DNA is TGTGCCAGCAGCTTGTCCTCAGGGGGGTTTCGCAGTGAGCAGTTCTTC. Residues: CASSLSSGGFRSEQFF.

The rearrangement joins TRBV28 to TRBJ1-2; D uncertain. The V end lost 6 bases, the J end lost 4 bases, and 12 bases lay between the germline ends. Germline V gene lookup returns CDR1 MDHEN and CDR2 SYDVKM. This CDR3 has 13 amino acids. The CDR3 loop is CASRPSSSYGYTF. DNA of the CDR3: TGTGCCAGCAGACCGTCGAGCAGCTATGGCTACACCTTC.

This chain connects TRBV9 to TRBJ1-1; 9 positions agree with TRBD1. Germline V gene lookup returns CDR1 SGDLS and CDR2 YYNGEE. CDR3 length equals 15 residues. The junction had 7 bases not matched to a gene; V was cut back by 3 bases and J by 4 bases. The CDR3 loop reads CASSASDRGRTEAFF. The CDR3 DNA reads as TGTGCCAGCAGCGCGTCGGACAGGGGACGCACTGAAGCTTTCTTT. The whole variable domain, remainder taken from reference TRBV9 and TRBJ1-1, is DSGVTQTPKHLITATGQRVTLRCSPRSGDLSVYWYQQSLDQGLQFLIQYYNGEERAKGNILERFSAQQFPDLHSELNLSSLELGDSALYFCASSASDRGRTEAFFGQGTRLTVV.

CDR3 sequence (DNA): TGTGCTAGTGGTTTGCGGGACAGGGGCACTGAAGCTTTCTTT. The encoded protein is CASGLRDRGTEAFF. The chain links TRBV12-5 to TRBJ1-1; 10 nucleotides align to TRBD1. Germline CDR1 is LGHNT and CDR2 is FRNRAP. V lost 2 bases to trimming and J lost 4 bases; unmatched junction nucleotides: 1. The CDR3 is 14 residues long.

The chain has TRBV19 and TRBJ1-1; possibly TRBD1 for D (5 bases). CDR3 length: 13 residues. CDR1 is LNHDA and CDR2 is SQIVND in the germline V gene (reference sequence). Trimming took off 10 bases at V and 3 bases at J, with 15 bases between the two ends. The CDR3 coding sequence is TGTGCCACCTCCCTACAGGAGGACACTGAAGCTTTCTTT. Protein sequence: CATSLQEDTEAFF. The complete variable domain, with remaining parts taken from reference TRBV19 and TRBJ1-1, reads DGGITQSPKYLFRKEGQNVTLSCEQNLNHDAMYWYRQDPGQGLRLIYYSQIVNDFQKGDIAEGYSVSREKKESFPLTVTSAQKNPTAFYLCATSLQEDTEAFFGQGTRLTVV.

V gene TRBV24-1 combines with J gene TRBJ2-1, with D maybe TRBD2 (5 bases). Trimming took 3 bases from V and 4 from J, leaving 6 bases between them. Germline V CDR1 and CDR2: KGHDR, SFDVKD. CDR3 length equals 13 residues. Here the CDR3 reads CATSDRTYNEQFF. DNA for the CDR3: TGTGCCACCAGTGATCGGACTTACAATGAGCAGTTCTTC.